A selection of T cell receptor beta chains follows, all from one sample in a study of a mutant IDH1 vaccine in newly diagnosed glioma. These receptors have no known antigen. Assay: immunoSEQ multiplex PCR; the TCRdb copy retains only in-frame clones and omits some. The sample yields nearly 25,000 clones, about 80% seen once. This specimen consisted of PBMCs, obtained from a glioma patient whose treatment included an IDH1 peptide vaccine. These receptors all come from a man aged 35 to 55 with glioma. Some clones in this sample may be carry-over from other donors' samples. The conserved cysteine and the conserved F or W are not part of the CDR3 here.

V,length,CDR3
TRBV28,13,ASSRWTGANTEAF
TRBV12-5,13,ASGLWGDRGDGYT
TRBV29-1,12,SVTGTGSSYEQY
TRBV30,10,AWTGAPYGYT
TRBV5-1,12,ASRHGDRSNEQY
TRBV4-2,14,ASSQEELGGNQPQH
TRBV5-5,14,ASSTGGTGGGTEAF
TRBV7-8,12,ASRKTGLNTEAF
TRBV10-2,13,ASSSGQGKTYGYT
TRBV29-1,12,SVTGGETNEKLF
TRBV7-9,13,ASSRPGLRTGTQY
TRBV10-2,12,ASSESWGNTEAF
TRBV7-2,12,ASTMGGFNQPQH
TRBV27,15,ASSSRDRGWNTGELF
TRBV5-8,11,ASSLKPAGTQY
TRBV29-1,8,SVEAGTQY
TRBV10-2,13,ASSESQGASYEQY
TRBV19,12,ASSITGGDTEAF
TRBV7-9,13,ASSPGSNSGNTIY
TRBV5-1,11,ASSLSAVDGYT
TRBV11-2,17,ASSLDSGGAKWERYEQY
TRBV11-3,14,ASSPRTGVLNTEAF
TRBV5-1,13,ASSLDLGAKNIQY
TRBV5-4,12,ASSLDSSGEAPY
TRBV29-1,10,SVEAVGVEQY
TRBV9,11,ASSSRRAGELF
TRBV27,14,ASSLIPNGRGETQY
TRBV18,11,ASSPKEASPLH
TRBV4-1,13,ASSPHTGYQETQY
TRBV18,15,ASSPRGPPLVRNEQF
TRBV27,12,ASSLGTGGHEQF
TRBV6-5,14,ASSFLDRGENTEAF
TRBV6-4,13,ASSDSTGGPDTQY